The clone carrying this T cell receptor beta chain is a singleton in its sample. As yet, its antigen is unknown. The method was immunoSEQ multiplex PCR; TCRdb's version includes in-frame clones alone and lacks a portion of them. The table lists roughly 68,000 clones, 86% of them singletons. The time point denotes: after neoadjuvant nivolumab, at surgical resection. Germline assignment: CDR1 MDHEN and CDR2 SYDVKM. This CDR3 contains 13 residues. Trimming cost V 4 bases and J 8 bases, with 14 bases left between them. The data derive from a study of neoadjuvant anti-PD-1 for oral cavity cancer. Study context: Patients without progression got a fourth dose around day 43.

Study-wide results and limits: Higher pretreatment blood Treg/Th17 ratios correlated with higher pretreatment blood and lower post-treatment tumor TCRbeta clonality.

The material was PBMCs, obtained after nivolumab (anti-PD-1) treatment. The J gene is TRBJ1-2, the V gene TRBV28, with a possible D match to TRBD1 (6 bases). This TCR derives from a person between 35 and 79 years old with oral cavity squamous cell carcinoma. CDR3 sequence (DNA): TGTGCCAGCAGTTCCCAGACAGGTGCCGGCTACACCTTC. Translating gives CASSSQTGAGYTF.